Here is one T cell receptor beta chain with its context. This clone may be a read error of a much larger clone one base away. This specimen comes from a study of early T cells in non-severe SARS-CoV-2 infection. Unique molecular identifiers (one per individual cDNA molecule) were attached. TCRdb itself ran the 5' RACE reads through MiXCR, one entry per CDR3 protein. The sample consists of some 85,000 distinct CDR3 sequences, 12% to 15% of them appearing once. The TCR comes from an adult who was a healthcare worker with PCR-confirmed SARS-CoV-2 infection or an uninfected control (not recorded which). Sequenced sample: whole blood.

CDR3 residues: CASSPTEGQRLYHGYTF. DNA for the CDR3: TGTGCCAGCAGCCCAACCGAGGGACAGCGACTTTACCATGGCTACACCTTC. This chain links TRBV7-9 with TRBJ1-2; TRBD1 matches at 7 bases. Germline V CDR1 and CDR2: SEHNR, FQNEAQ (reference sequence). The junction had 18 bases not matched to a gene; V was cut back by 5 bases and J by 6 bases. This CDR3 spans 17 amino acids.